These 9 T cell receptor beta chains share one sample of origin, sequenced in a study of shared clonotypes between healthy human individuals. Clones were sequenced by immunoSEQ multiplex PCR, and TCRdb holds only the in-frame ones, with some missing. Altogether a few hundred thousand clones are present, around 74% being singletons, with the ten largest covering 10%. Input material: memory CD4+ T cells sorted from blood. Subset reported: CD45RA-negative fraction. These receptors were taken from a man aged 30 to 45 in good health.

This chain joins TRBV4-2 and TRBJ2-2; D is unclear. The CDR3 sequence is 15 residues long. CDR1 and CDR2 (germline): LGHNA, YNFKEQ. Between the trimmed V and J ends, which lost 2 bases and 10 bases, there was a span of 17 bases. Here the CDR3 DNA reads TGTGCCAGCAGCCAAAGAAACCAGGAATTTACGGAGCTGTTTTTT. Amino acid sequence: CASSQRNQEFTELFF.

V is TRBV5-6 and J is TRBJ1-5, with D perhaps TRBD1 (5 bases). Deletions cut 2 bases from V and 7 bases from J, with 16 bases between. CDR3 size: 15 residues. From germline, CDR1 is SGHDT and CDR2 YYEEEE. The CDR3 sequence is CASSFFQGLGQPQHF. The CDR3 DNA reads as TGTGCCAGCAGCTTTTTCCAGGGTTTGGGGCAGCCCCAGCATTTT.

Remarks on this clone: A much larger clone lies one base from this, so it may be a read error. Distinct nucleotide sequences in the sample also encode this CDR3. DNA of the CDR3: TGTGCCAGCAGTTACGGTCAGGGAACAGATACGCAGTATTTT. Protein product: CASSYGQGTDTQYF. The chain has TRBV6-5 and TRBJ2-3; perhaps TRBD1 as D (5 bases). The ends were cut back, 2 bases at V and 3 bases at J, with 9 bases in the middle. The length of the CDR3 is 14 residues. Germline V CDR1 and CDR2: MNHEY, SVGAGI.

The chain combines TRBV5-1 with TRBJ1-2, with 10 bases lining up with TRBD1. Germline loops: CDR1 SGHRS, CDR2 YFSETQ. The CDR3 loop spans 14 amino acids. V shed 3 bases, J shed 8 bases, and the junction held 7 bases outside the gene matches. The CDR3 reads CASSSAGQGEGYTF. In DNA, the CDR3 is TGCGCCAGCAGCTCAGCTGGACAGGGGGAGGGCTACACCTTC.

This sequence joins TRBV18 and TRBJ1-3; D remains ambiguous. V lost 2 bases, J lost 7 bases, and 12 bases lay in between. This CDR3 has 14 amino acids. Per germline, CDR1 KGHSH and CDR2 LQKENI. The CDR3 sequence is CASSPKDALNTIYF. The CDR3 region has the DNA TGTGCCAGCTCACCAAAGGATGCTCTCAACACCATATATTTT.

This clone has a handful of counts. This chain uses TRBV7-9 with TRBJ2-7, with D unclear. V lost 2 bases, J lost 4 bases, and 6 bases lay in between. In germline, CDR1 is SEHNR, CDR2 FQNEAQ (reference sequence). CDR3 length: 12 amino acids. The CDR3 DNA is TGTGCCAGCAGCTTAATAGGGTACGAGCAGTACTTC. This translates into CASSLIGYEQYF.

Many counts were recorded for this clone. The chain couples TRBV10-1 to TRBJ2-1, with 15 positions matching TRBD2. Losses at the gene ends were 3 bases for V and 14 bases for J; bases not matched to a gene: 5. Germline assignment: CDR1 WNHNN and CDR2 SYGVQD (reference sequence). The CDR3 is 14 amino acids. The CDR3 DNA follows: TGCGCCAGCAGTGAAGGACTAGCGGGAGGGCCGAAGTTCTTC. Translation: CASSEGLAGGPKFF.

Only a few counts were recorded for this clone. The V gene is TRBV7-9, the J gene TRBJ1-5; TRBD1 matches at 11 bases. Trimming at V came to 5 bases and at J to 5 bases, leaving 11 bases not matched to a gene. The CDR3 sequence is 17 residues long. The V gene's germline CDR1 is SEHNR and CDR2 FQNEAQ (reference sequence). This CDR3 reads CASSRGTGGVGDQPQHF. The CDR3 nucleotides are TGTGCCAGCAGCCGGGGGACAGGGGGTGTAGGGGATCAGCCCCAGCATTTT.

The chain couples TRBV7-4 to TRBJ2-1; 8 bases match TRBD1. CDR3 size: 15 residues. Germline CDR1 is SGHVT and CDR2 is SQSDAQ. J gave up 6 bases and V 5 bases, and 9 bases lay outside the gene matches. The CDR3 loop reads CASSRGQGDVNEQFF. CDR3 nucleotides: TGTGCCAGCAGCCGAGGACAGGGAGACGTCAATGAGCAGTTCTTC.